This T cell receptor beta chain was captured in a study of blood T cell repertoires in COVID-19. About the study: The study drew acute and convalescent COVID-19 samples from the United States, Italy and Spain.

Method: immunoSEQ multiplex PCR; TCRdb's copy keeps in-frame clones and lacks some. The sample has about 71,000 clones; about nine tenths are singletons. Trimming removed 1 base from V and 7 bases from J, with 16 bases in between. The CDR3 loop spans 15 amino acids. CDR1 is MNHNS and CDR2 is SASEGT in the germline V gene. The sample taken for sequencing was peripheral blood. The chain uses TRBV6-1 and TRBJ2-5; a weak D match, TRBD1 (5 bases). The receptor's source is a woman under 30 with acute or convalescent COVID-19. In DNA form, the CDR3 reads TGTGCCAGCAGTGAAGGAGGTGACTTGGGGCGGACCCAGTACTTC. Residues: CASSEGGDLGRTQYF.